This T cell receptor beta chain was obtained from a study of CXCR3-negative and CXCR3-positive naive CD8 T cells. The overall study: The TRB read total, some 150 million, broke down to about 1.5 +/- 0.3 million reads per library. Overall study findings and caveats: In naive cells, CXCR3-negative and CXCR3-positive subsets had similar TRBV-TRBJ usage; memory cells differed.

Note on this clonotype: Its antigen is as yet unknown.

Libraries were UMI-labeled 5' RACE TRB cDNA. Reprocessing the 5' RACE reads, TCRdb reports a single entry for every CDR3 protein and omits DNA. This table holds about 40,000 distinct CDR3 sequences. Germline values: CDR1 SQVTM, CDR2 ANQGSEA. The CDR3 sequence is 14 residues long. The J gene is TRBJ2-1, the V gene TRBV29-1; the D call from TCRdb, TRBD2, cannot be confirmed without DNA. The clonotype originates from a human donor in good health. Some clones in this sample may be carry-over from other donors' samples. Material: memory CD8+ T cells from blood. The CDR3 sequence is CSVEDQWGRDEQFF.